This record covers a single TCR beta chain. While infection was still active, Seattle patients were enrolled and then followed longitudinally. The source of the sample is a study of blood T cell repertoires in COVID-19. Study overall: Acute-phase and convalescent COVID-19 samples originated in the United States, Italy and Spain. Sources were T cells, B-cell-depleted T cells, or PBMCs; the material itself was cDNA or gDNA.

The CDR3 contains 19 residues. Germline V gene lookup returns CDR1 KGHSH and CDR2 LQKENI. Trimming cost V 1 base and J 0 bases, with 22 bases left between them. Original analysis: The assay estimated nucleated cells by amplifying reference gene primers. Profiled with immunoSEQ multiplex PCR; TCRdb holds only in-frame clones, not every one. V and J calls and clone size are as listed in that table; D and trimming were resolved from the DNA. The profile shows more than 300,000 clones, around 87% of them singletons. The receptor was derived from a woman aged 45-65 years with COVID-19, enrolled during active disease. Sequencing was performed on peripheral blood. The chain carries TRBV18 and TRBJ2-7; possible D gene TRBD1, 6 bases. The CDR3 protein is CASSPRMGQRIERSYEQYF. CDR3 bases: TGTGCCAGCTCACCACGTATGGGACAACGGATAGAACGCTCCTACGAGCAGTACTTC.